The 3 T cell receptor beta chains in this list originate from one sample, sequenced in a study of T cell changes during pregnancy in multiple sclerosis. Clones were read by immunoSEQ multiplex PCR, and TCRdb kept only the in-frame ones, dropping some. Here the sample spans about 130,000 clones, about 96% being singletons. This material consisted of peripheral blood, taken after pregnancy. Source of these receptors: a female donor with multiple sclerosis, enrolled in a pregnancy study.

This chain's CDR3 is CASSQPGLAGVQETQYF. The CDR3, as DNA: TGTGCCAGCAGCCAACCGGGACTAGCGGGAGTTCAAGAGACCCAGTACTTC. The chain combines TRBV4-2 with TRBJ2-5; 14 nucleotides match TRBD2. CDR3 size: 17 residues. CDR1 LGHNA and CDR2 YNFKEQ come from the germline V gene. The V and J ends lost 2 bases and 2 bases, in that order; junction bases with no gene match: 4.

The J gene is TRBJ2-7, the V gene TRBV18; 8 bases agree with TRBD1. V shed 2 bases, J shed 0 bases, and the junction held 3 bases outside the gene matches. The CDR3 spans 15 residues. Germline CDR1 reads KGHSH; CDR2 reads LQKENI. The CDR3 DNA sequence: TGTGCCAGCTCACCAAGACAGGGGAGCTCCTACGAGCAGTACTTC. Translated, it gives CASSPRQGSSYEQYF.

The V gene is TRBV6-1, the J gene TRBJ2-7; tentatively, D is TRBD2 (5 bases). Between the trimmed V and J ends, which lost 6 bases and 6 bases, there was a span of 18 bases. CDR1 is MNHNS and CDR2 is SASEGT in the germline V gene. The CDR3 runs 14 residues. The CDR3 is CASSGVGGGGEQYF. Written as DNA, the CDR3 is TGTGCCAGCAGCGGGGTGGGCGGCGGAGGCGAGCAGTACTTC.